The clone carrying this TCR beta chain was picked up one time. The antigen is not known. Sample-barcoded 5' priming and a J-beta primer mix drove a second PCR of roughly 6 to 12 cycles. Via MiXCR, TCRdb re-called the 5' RACE reads, giving one row per CDR3 protein. The table includes around 400,000 distinct CDR3 sequences, about 55% detected once. This entry belongs to a study of blood T cells in healthy people across ages. Study results and caveats: Investigators treated diversity estimates from one million T cells as underestimates.

This CDR3 contains 15 residues. V was pared by 3 bases and J by 3 bases, with 15 bases between. CDR1 and CDR2 (germline): LGHNA, YSLEER. This chain uses TRBV4-3 with TRBJ2-7; D tentatively reads TRBD1 or TRBD2 (5 bases each). This receptor was identified in a man aged 55 to 70 in good health. The source material was blood. Written as DNA, the CDR3 is TGCGCCAGCAGCCAGTCCTCCGGGACGCTCTACGAGCAGTACTTC. Its translation is CASSQSSGTLYEQYF.